Below, 4 T cell receptor beta chains from the same sample are listed, as sequenced in a study of T-cell memory formation after mild COVID-19. TCRdb processed the 5' RACE reads anew with MiXCR; each CDR3 protein has one entry. This sample has almost 550,000 distinct CDR3 sequences, with about 20% found just once. The sequencing input was PBMCs or a T cell subset sorted from them (not recorded which). The receptors derive from an adult woman who had mild COVID-19 (a few samples of this study predate the infection). Cell type and time point are not known.

This clonotype was counted ten times or more. The J gene is TRBJ1-5, the V gene TRBV9, with D possibly being TRBD1 (5 bases). V lost 0 bases and J 6 bases, leaving 10 bases between the germline ends. CDR1 is SGDLS, CDR2 YYNGEE, per germline. This CDR3 contains 14 residues. CDR3: CASSVDGAGQPQHF. CDR3 DNA sequence: TGTGCCAGCAGCGTAGACGGGGCCGGTCAGCCCCAGCATTTT.

This clonotype was seen a handful of times. V gene TRBV7-8 combines with J gene TRBJ2-1; D is possibly TRBD1 (6 bases). Trimming pared 0 bases from V and 4 bases from J, leaving 10 bases between. The length of the CDR3 is 15 residues. The germline gives CDR1 SGHVS, CDR2 FQNEAQ. This chain's CDR3 is CASSLATGFYNEQFF. The CDR3, as DNA: TGTGCCAGCAGCTTAGCCACAGGGTTTTACAATGAGCAGTTCTTC.

This clonotype appeared a few times. This rearrangement joins TRBV5-1 to TRBJ2-3; 8 bases are shared with TRBD1. The CDR3 runs to 16 residues. CDR1 is SGHRS and CDR2 is YFSETQ in the germline V gene. The trim removed 1 base at V and 5 bases at J, leaving 9 bases unmatched. The CDR3 sequence: CASSLLLQGAGDTQYF. The DNA for the CDR3 is TGCGCCAGCAGCTTGTTACTCCAGGGGGCTGGAGATACGCAGTATTTT.

The chain is built from TRBV20-1 and TRBJ2-4, with TRBD2 identical over 13 bases. The ends lost 4 bases at V and 9 bases at J; junction bases unmatched: 12. The CDR3 contains 16 residues. The germline V gene has CDR1 DFQATT and CDR2 SNEGSKA (reference sequence). The DNA for the CDR3 is TGCAGTGCTACAGGACTAGCGGGGGTACCGGGTGGCATTCAGTACTTC. Its translation is CSATGLAGVPGGIQYF.